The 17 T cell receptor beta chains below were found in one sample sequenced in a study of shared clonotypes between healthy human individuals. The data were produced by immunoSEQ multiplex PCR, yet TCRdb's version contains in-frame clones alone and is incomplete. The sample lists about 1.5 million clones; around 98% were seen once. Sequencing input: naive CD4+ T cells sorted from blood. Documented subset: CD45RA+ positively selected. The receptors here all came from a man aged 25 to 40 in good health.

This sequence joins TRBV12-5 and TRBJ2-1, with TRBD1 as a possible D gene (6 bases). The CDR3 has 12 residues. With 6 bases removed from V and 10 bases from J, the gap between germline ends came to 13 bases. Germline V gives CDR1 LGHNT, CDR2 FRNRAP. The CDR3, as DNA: TGTGCTAGTGGGATCAGGGGTTCGGAGCAGTTCTTC. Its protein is CASGIRGSEQFF.

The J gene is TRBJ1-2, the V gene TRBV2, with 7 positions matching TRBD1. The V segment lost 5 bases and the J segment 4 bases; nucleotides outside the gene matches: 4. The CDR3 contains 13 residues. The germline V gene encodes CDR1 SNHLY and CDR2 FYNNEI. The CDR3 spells CASSLDRSYGYTF. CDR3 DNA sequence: TGTGCCAGCAGTTTGGACAGGAGCTATGGCTACACCTTC. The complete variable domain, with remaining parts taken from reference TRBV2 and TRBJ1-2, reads EPEVTQTPSHQVTQMGQEVILRCVPISNHLYFYWYRQILGQKVEFLVSFYNNEISEKSEIFDDQFSVERPDGSNFTLKIRSTKLEDSAMYFCASSLDRSYGYTFGSGTRLTVV.

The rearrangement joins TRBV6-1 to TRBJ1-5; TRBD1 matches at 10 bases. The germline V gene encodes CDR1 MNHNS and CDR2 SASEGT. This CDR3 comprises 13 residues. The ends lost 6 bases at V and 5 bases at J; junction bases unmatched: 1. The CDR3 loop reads CASRDRGDQPQHF. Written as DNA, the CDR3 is TGTGCCAGCAGGGACAGGGGGGATCAGCCCCAGCATTTT.

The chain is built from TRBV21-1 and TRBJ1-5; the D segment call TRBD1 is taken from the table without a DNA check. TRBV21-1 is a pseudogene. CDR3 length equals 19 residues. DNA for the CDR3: TGTGCCAGCAGCAATCGCTGGAGGACAGGGTCTCTCAGCAATCAGCCCCAGCATTTT. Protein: CASSNRWRTGSLSNQPQHF.

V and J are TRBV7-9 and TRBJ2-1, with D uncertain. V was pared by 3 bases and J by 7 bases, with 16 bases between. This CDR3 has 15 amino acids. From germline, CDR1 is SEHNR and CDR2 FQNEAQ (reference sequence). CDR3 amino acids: CASSLGQVTLNEQFF. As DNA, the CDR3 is TGTGCCAGCAGCTTGGGCCAGGTAACTCTAAATGAGCAGTTCTTC.

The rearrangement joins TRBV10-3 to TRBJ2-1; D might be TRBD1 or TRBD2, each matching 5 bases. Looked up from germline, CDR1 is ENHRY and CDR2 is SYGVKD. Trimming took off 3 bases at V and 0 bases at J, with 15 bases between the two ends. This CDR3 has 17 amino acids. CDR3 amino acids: CAISDLGAGGSYNEQFF. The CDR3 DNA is TGTGCCATCAGTGACCTCGGGGCTGGGGGCTCCTACAATGAGCAGTTCTTC.

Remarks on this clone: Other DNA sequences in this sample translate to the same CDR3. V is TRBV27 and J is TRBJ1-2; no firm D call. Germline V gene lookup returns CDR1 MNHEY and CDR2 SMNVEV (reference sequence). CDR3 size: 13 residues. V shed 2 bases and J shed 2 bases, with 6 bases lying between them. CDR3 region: CASSLGYNYGYTF. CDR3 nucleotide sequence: TGTGCCAGCAGTTTAGGGTACAACTATGGCTACACCTTC.

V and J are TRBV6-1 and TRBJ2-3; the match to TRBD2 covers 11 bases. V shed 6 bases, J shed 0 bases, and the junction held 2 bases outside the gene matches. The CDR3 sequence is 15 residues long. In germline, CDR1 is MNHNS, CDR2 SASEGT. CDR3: CASSRTSGSTDTQYF. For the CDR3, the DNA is TGTGCCAGCAGCAGGACTAGCGGGAGCACAGATACGCAGTATTTT.

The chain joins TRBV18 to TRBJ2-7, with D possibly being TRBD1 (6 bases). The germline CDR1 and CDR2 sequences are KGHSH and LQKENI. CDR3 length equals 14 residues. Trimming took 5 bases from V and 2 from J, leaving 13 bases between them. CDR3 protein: CASSIKTGAYEQYF. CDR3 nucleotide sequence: TGTGCCAGCTCAATCAAGACAGGAGCCTACGAGCAGTACTTC.

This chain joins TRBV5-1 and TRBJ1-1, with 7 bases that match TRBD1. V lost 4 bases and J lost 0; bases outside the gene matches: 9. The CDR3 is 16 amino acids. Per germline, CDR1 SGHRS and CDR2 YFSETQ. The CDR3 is CASSTLLGQLNTEAFF. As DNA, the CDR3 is TGCGCCAGCAGCACCCTTCTGGGACAGCTGAACACTGAAGCTTTCTTT.

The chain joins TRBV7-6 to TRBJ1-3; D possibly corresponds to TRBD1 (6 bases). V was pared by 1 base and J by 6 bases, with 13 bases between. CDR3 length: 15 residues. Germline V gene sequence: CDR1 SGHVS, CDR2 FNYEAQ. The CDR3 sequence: CASSLGAGVANTIYF. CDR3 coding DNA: TGTGCCAGCAGCTTAGGGGCAGGGGTTGCAAACACCATATATTTT.

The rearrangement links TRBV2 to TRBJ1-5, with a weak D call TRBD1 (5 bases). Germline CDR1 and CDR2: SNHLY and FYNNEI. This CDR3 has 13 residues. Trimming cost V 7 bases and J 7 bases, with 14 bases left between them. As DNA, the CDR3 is TGTGCCAGCATGGGGGAAACGGGGCAGCCCCAGCATTTT. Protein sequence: CASMGETGQPQHF. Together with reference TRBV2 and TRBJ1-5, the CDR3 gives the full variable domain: EPEVTQTPSHQVTQMGQEVILRCVPISNHLYFYWYRQILGQKVEFLVSFYNNEISEKSEIFDDQFSVERPDGSNFTLKIRSTKLEDSAMYFCASMGETGQPQHFGDGTRLSIL.

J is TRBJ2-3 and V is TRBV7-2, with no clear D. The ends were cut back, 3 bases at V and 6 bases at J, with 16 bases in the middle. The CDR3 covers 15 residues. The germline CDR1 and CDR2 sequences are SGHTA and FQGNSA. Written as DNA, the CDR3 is TGTGCCAGCAGCTTTAAGTGGGATTTCGAGGATACGCAGTATTTT. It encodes CASSFKWDFEDTQYF.

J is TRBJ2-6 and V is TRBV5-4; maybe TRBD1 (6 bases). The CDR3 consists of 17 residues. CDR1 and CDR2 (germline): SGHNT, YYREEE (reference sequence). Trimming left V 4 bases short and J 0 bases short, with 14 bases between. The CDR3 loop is CASSTDSDFSGANVLTF. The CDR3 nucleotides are TGTGCCAGCAGCACGGACAGTGACTTCTCTGGGGCCAACGTCCTGACTTTC.

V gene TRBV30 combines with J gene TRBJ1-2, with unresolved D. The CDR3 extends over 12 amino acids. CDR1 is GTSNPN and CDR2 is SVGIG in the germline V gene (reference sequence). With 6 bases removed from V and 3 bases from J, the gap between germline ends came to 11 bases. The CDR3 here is CACQAADYGYTF. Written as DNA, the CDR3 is TGTGCCTGCCAGGCGGCAGACTATGGCTACACCTTC.

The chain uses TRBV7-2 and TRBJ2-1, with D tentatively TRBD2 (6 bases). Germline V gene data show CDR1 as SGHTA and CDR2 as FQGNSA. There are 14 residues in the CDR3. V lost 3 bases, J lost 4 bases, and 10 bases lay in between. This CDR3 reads CASSFGGSYNEQFF. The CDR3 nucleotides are TGTGCCAGCAGCTTTGGGGGGAGTTACAATGAGCAGTTCTTC.

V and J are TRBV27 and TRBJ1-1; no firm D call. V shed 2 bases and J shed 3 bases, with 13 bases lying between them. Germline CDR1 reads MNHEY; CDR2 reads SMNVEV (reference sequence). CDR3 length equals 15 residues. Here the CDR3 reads CASSLVGTPYTEAFF. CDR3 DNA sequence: TGTGCCAGCAGTTTAGTGGGTACCCCATACACTGAAGCTTTCTTT.